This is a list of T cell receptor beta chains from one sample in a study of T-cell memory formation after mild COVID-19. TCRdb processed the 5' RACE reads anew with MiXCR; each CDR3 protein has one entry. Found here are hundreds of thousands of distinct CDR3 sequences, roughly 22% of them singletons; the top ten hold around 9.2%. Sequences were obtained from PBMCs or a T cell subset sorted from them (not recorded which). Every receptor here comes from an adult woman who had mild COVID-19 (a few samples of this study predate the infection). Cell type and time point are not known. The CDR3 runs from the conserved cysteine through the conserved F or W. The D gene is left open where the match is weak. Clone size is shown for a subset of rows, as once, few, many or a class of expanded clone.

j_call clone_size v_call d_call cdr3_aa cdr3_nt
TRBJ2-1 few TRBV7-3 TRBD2 CASSSGLAGATYNEQFF TGTGCCAGCAGCTCAGGACTAGCGGGGGCCACCTACAATGAGCAGTTCTTC
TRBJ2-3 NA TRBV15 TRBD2 CATSKEGGGQFGTQYF TGTGCCACCAGCAAAGAAGGCGGGGGGCAGTTTGGTACGCAGTATTTT
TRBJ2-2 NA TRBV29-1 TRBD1 CSVEEDRGRFGELFF TGCAGCGTTGAAGAGGACAGGGGGCGCTTCGGGGAGCTGTTTTTT
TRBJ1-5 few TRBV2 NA CASSVTGNQPQHF TGTGCCAGCAGTGTTACAGGGAATCAGCCCCAGCATTTT
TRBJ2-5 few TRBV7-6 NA CASSWWTGETQYF TGTGCCAGCAGCTGGTGGACCGGAGAGACCCAGTACTTC
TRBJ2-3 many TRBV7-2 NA CASSLGISTDTQYF TGTGCCAGCAGCCTAGGGATATCCACAGATACGCAGTATTTT
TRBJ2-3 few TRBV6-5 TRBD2 CASSDRGGPVNRTDTQYF TGTGCCAGCAGTGATCGGGGGGGCCCAGTCAACCGCACAGATACGCAGTATTTT
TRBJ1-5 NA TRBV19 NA CASAPGGQAYNQPQHF TGTGCCAGTGCTCCGGGAGGGCAGGCCTACAATCAGCCCCAGCATTTT
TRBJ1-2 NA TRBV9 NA CASSADRGQGHYGYTF TGTGCCAGCAGTGCGGATAGGGGTCAGGGGCACTATGGCTACACCTTC
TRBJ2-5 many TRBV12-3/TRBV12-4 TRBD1 CASSIARAGGGWTQYF TGTGCCAGCAGTATCGCCAGGGCAGGGGGCGGGTGGACCCAGTACTTC
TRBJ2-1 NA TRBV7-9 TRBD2 CASSRGENEQFF TGTGCCAGCAGCCGGGGGGAGAATGAGCAGTTCTTC
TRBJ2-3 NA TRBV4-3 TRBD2 CASSQVPSGSITDTQYF TGCGCCAGCAGCCAAGTACCTAGCGGGAGTATCACAGATACGCAGTATTTT
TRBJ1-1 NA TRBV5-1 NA CASIPTPGASETEAFF TGCGCCAGCATACCCACACCCGGGGCTTCGGAGACTGAAGCTTTCTTT
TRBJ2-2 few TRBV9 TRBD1 CASSVRQGTGELFF TGTGCCAGCAGCGTCAGACAGGGGACGGGGGAGCTGTTTTTT
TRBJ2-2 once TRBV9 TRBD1 CASSFGTGWTGELFF TGTGCCAGCAGCTTCGGGACAGGGTGGACCGGGGAGCTGTTTTTT
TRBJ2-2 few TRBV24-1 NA CATSDLETGNTGELFF TGTGCCACCAGTGATTTAGAGACAGGGAACACCGGGGAGCTGTTTTTT
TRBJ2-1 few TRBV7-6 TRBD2 CASSRTGTRSNEQFF TGTGCCAGCAGCCGTACCGGGACTAGATCCAATGAGCAGTTCTTC
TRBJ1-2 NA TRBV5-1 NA CASRQALYSNYGYTF TGCGCCAGTAGACAGGCTCTCTACTCAAACTATGGCTACACCTTC
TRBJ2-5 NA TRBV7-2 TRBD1 CASSLSGTQGNWETQYF TGTGCCAGCAGCTTATCAGGAACACAGGGGAACTGGGAGACCCAGTACTTC
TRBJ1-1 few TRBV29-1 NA CSVGVRGDTEAFF TGCAGCGTTGGGGTGCGGGGGGACACTGAAGCTTTCTTT
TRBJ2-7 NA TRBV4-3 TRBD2 CASSPPGEGLDVYEQYF TGCGCCAGCAGCCCCCCCGGGGAGGGACTAGATGTCTACGAGCAGTACTTC
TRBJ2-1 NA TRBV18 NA CASSPNYGLGEQFF TGTGCCAGCTCACCGAATTACGGATTGGGTGAGCAGTTCTTC
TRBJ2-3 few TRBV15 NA CATSRDTYDTFTDTQYF TGTGCCACCAGCAGAGATACCTATGACACTTTCACAGATACGCAGTATTTT
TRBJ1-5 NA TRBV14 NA CASSLYDQPQHF TGTGCCAGCAGCCTCTACGATCAGCCCCAGCATTTT
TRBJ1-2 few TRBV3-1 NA CASSSPGNYGYTF TGTGCCAGCAGCTCCCCCGGGAACTATGGCTACACCTTC
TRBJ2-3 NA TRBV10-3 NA CAINSGSTDTQYF TGTGCCATCAACTCTGGGAGCACAGATACGCAGTATTTT
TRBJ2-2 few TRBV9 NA CASSALQGNTGELFF TGTGCCAGCAGCGCCCTACAGGGGAACACCGGGGAGCTGTTTTTT
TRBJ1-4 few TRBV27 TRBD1 CASSSRQGISEKLFF TGTGCCAGCAGTTCTCGACAGGGTATTAGTGAAAAACTGTTTTTT
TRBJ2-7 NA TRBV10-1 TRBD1 CARSPRTGGYEQYF TGCGCCCGCTCACCACGGACAGGGGGCTACGAGCAGTACTTC